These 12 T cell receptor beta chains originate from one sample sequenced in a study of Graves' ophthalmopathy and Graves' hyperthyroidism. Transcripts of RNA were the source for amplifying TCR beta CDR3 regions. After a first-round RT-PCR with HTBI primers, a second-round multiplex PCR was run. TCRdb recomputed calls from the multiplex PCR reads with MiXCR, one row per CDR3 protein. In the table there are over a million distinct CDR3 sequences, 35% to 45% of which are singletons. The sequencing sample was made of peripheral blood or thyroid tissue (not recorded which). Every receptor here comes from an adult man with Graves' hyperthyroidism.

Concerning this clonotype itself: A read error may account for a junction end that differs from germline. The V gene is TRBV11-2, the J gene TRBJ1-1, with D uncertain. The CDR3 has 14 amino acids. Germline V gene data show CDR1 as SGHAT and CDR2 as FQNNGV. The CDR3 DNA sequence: TGTGCCAGCAGCTTAGAGGGTAGGACTAATGAAAAACTGTTT. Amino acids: CASSLEGRTNEKLF.

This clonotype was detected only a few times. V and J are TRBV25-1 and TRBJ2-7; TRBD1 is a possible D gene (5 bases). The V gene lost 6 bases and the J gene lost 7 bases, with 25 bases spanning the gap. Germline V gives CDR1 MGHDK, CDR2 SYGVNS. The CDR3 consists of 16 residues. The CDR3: CASSARVHGALGEQYF. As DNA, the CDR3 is TGTGCCAGCAGCGCCAGGGTTCATGGGGCATTGGGGGAGCAGTACTTC.

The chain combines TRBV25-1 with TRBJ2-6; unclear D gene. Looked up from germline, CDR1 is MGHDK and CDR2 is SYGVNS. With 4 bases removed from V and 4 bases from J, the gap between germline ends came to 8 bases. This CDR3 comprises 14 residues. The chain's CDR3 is CASSARWGANVLTF. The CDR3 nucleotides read TGTGCCAGCAGTGCTAGATGGGGGGCCAACGTCCTGACTTTC.

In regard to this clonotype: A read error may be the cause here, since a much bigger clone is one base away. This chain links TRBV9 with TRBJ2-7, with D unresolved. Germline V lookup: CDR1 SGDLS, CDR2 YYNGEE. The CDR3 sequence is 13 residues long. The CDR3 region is CASRTENLYEQHF. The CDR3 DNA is TGTGCCAGCAGGACGGAGAACCTTTACGAGCAGCACTTC.

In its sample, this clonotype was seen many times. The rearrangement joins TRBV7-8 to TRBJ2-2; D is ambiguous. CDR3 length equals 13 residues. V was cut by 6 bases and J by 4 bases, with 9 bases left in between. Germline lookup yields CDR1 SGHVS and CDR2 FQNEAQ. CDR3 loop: CASRGAITGELFF. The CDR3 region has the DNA TGTGCCAGCAGGGGTGCGATCACCGGGGAGCTGTTTTTT.

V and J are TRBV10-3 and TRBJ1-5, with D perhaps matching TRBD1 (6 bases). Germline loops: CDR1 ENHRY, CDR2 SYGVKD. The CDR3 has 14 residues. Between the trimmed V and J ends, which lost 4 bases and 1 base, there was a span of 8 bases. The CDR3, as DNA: TGTGCCATCAGTGTTACAGGGAGCAATCAGCCCCAGCATTTT. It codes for CAISVTGSNQPQHF.

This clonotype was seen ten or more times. CDR3 nucleotide sequence: TGTGCCAGCAGCCAAGGGGGACACCTGGCCTACGAGCAGTACTTC. Translating gives CASSQGGHLAYEQYF. J is TRBJ2-7 and V is TRBV4-2; D might be TRBD1 (6 bases). V dropped 1 base and J dropped 2 bases, with 12 bases sitting between them. Germline CDR1 is LGHNA and CDR2 is YNFKEQ. This CDR3 has 15 amino acids.

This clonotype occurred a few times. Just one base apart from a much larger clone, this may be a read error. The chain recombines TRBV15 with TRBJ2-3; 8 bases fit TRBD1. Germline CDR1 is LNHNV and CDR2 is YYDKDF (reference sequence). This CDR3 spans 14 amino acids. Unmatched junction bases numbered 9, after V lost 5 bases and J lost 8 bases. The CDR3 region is CATSLRTGPGTQYF. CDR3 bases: TGTGCCACCAGCCTCCGGACAGGGCCAGGTACGCAGTATTTT.

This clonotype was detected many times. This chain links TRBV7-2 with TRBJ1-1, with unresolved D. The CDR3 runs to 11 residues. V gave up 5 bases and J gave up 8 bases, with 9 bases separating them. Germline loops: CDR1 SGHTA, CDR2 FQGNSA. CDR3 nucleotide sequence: TGTGCCAGCAGCACAACAGTGGAAGCTTTCTTT. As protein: CASSTTVEAFF. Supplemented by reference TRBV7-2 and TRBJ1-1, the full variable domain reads GAGVSQSPSNKVTEKGKDVELRCDPISGHTALYWYRQSLGQGLEFLIYFQGNSAPDKSGLPSDRFSAERTGGSVSTLTIQRTQQEDSAVYLCASSTTVEAFFGQGTRLTVV.

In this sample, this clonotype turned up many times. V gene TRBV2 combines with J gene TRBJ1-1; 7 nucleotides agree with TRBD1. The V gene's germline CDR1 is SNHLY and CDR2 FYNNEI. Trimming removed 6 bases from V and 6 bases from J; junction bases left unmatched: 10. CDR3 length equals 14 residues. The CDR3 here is CASSLLTGEPEAFF. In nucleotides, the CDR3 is TGTGCCAGCAGCCTGCTAACAGGGGAGCCTGAAGCTTTCTTT.

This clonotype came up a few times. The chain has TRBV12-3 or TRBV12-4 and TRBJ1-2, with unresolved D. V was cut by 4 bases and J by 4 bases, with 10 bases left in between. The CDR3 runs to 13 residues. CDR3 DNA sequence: TGTGCCAGCAGTTACTTCGGCCTCTATGGCTACACCTTC. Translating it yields CASSYFGLYGYTF.

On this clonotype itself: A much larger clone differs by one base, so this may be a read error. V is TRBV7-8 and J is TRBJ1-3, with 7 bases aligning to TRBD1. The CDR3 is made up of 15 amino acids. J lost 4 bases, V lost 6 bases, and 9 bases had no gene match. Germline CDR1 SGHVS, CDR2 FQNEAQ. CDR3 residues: CASRSDREYGNTIYF. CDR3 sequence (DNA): TGTGCCAGCAGGTCCGACAGGGAATACGGAAACACCATATATTTT.